The T cell receptor beta chain described here comes from a study of blood T cells in healthy people across ages. V lost 4 bases, J lost 5 bases, and 10 bases lay in between. This CDR3 has 13 residues. CDR1 is ENHRY and CDR2 is SYGVKD in the germline V gene. Primed by a sample-barcoded 5' primer and a J-beta primer mix, a second PCR proceeded for roughly 6 to 12 cycles. Unique molecular identifiers of 12 random nucleotides labeled each cDNA. TCRdb reprocessed the 5' RACE reads via MiXCR and lists one record per CDR3 protein. This sample has around 1,900,000 distinct CDR3 sequences; roughly two fifths occur once, and the top ten carry approximately 22%.

This chain connects TRBV10-3 to TRBJ2-3; D is perhaps TRBD1 or TRBD2 (6 bases each). This clonotype originated in a human donor in good health. Sequenced input: blood. The CDR3 DNA follows: TGTGCCATCAGTGGGGGGGCCCTAGATACGCAGTATTTT. As protein: CAISGGALDTQYF.